The clone carrying this TCR beta chain has more than one count but fewer than ten. Its matching antigen is unknown. CDR1 and CDR2 (germline): MDHEN, SYDVKM. CDR3 length equals 16 residues. J gave up 2 bases and V 8 bases, and 13 bases lay outside the gene matches. This record comes from a study of chemoradiotherapy in HPV16-positive cancers. In the study overall: Candidate HPV-specific T-cell clones and common TCR motifs came from functional assays in a couple of HPV16-positive patients.

The method was immunoSEQ multiplex PCR; TCRdb's version includes in-frame clones alone and lacks a portion of them. The table lists around 13,000 clones, about three quarters of them singletons, with around 8.1% in the top ten. Study conclusions and caveats: The functional HPV-specific definition rests on just a couple of HPV16-positive patients.

This sample was obtained from a patient who underwent chemoradiotherapy. The chain is built from TRBV28 and TRBJ2-3, with 7 bases fitting TRBD1. The receptor's source is a human donor with HPV-associated anogenital cancer. CDR3 amino acids: CASSPLPGQFTDTQYF. CDR3 DNA: TGTGCCAGCTCACCCCTCCCGGGACAGTTCACAGATACGCAGTATTTT. The full variable domain, its missing parts supplied by reference TRBV28 and TRBJ2-3, is DVKVTQSSRYLVKRTGEKVFLECVQDMDHENMFWYRQDPGLGLRLIYFSYDVKMKEKGDIPEGYSVSREKKERFSLILESASTNQTSMYLCASSPLPGQFTDTQYFGPGTRLTVL.